Below, one T cell receptor (delta chain) is given with its context. This probably arose from a read error, given a far larger clone one base away. CDR1 GEAIGNYY and CDR2 EKD come from the germline V gene. This CDR3 has 20 amino acids. These data originate in a study of delta chains in infants with herpesvirus infections. Study information: A Ugandan infant cohort was followed from birth for primary CMV. Postnatally CMV-infected infants were checked for a public fetal Vdelta1/Vgamma8 clonotype.

PBMC RNA was reverse transcribed using gamma-chain- and delta-chain-specific primers. TCRdb reanalysed the RT-PCR reads with CATT. The sample yields under 600 delta-chain clones, around 12% seen once. The rearrangement joins TRDV2 to TRDJ1; D perhaps matches TRDD3 (6 bases). Here the J gene came from matching the DNA to germline, since TCRdb omits it. This receptor was taken from a human donor who was a Ugandan infant, either HIV-exposed or HIV-unexposed (not recorded which). The sample was peripheral blood, taken at time point 2 of longitudinal follow-up. The DNA of the CDR3 is TGTGCCCGTGACCCCCTCGGTTCACTACTGGGTTCGCTGGGGACCGATAAACTCATCTTT. It translates to CARDPLGSLLGSLGTDKLIF.